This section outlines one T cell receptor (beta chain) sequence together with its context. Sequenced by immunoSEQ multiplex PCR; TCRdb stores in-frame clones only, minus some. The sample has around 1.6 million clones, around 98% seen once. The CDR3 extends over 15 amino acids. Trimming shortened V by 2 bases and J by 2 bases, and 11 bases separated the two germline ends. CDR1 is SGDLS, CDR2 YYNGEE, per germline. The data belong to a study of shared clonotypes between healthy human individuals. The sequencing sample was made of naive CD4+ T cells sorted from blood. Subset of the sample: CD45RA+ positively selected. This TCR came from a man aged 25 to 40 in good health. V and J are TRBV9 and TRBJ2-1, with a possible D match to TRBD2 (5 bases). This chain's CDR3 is CASSVTRGPYNEQFF. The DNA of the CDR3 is TGTGCCAGCAGCGTGACGAGAGGGCCCTACAATGAGCAGTTCTTC.